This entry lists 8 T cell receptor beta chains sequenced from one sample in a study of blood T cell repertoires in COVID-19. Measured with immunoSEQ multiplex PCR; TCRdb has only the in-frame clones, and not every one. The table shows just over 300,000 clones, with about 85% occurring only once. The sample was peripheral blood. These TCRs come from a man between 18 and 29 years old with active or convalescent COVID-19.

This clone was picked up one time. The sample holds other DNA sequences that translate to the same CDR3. CDR3 sequence: CASSFSGANTGELFF. In nucleotides, the CDR3 is TGTGCCAGCAGCTTCAGCGGGGCGAACACCGGGGAGCTGTTTTTT. V usage is TRBV7-9 and J usage is TRBJ2-2, with 7 bases aligning to TRBD2. The J segment lost 0 bases and the V segment lost 3 bases, leaving 1 base of the junction unmatched. CDR1 SEHNR and CDR2 FQNEAQ come from the germline V gene (reference sequence). This CDR3 has 15 amino acids.

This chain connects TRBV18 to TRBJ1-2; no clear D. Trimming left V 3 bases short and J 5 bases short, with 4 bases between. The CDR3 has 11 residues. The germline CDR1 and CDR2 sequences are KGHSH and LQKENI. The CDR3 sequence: CASSPGYGYTF. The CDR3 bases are TGTGCCAGCTCACCCGGTTATGGCTACACCTTC.

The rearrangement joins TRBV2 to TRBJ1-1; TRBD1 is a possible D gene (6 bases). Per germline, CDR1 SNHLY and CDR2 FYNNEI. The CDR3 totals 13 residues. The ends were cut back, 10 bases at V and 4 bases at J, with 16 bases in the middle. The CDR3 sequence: CANGQSTVTEAFF. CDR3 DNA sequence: TGTGCCAACGGACAGTCTACAGTCACTGAAGCTTTCTTT. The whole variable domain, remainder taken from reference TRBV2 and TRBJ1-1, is EPEVTQTPSHQVTQMGQEVILRCVPISNHLYFYWYRQILGQKVEFLVSFYNNEISEKSEIFDDQFSVERPDGSNFTLKIRSTKLEDSAMYFCANGQSTVTEAFFGQGTRLTVV.

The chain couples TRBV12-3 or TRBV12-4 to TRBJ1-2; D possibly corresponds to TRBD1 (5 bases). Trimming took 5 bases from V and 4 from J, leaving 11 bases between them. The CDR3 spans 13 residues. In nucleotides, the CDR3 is TGTGCCAGCAGTCAACAGGAAGGCTATGGCTACACCTTC. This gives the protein CASSQQEGYGYTF.

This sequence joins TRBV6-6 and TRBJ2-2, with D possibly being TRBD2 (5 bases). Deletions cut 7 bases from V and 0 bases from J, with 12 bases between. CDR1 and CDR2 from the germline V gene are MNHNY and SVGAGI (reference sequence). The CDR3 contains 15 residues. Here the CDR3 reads CASTRTSSNTGELFF. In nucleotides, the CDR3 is TGTGCCAGCACTAGGACTTCCTCGAACACCGGGGAGCTGTTTTTT.

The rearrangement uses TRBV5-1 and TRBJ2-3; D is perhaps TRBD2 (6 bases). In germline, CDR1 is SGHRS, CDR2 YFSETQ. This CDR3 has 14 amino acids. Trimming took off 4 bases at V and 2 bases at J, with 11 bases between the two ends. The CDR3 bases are TGCGCCAGCAGCCCGGGGGTCGCCACAGATACGCAGTATTTT. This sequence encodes CASSPGVATDTQYF.

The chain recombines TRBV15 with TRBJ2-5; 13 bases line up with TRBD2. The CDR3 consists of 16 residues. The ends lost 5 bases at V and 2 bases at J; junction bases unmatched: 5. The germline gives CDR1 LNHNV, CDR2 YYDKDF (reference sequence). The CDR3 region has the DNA TGTGCCACCAGCCGGGGACTAGCGGGATTACAAGAGACCCAGTACTTC. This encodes CATSRGLAGLQETQYF.

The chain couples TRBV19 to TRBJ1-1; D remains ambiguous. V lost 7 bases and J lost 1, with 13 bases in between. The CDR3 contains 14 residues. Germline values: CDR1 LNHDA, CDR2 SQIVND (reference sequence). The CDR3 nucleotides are TGTGCCAGTACCCCGTGGGCAGGGAACACTGAAGCTTTCTTT. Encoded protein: CASTPWAGNTEAFF.